Each of the 22 T cell receptor beta chains below was sequenced from the same sample in a study of shared clonotypes between healthy human individuals. Repertoires were generated with immunoSEQ multiplex PCR, while TCRdb's copy carries only in-frame clones and drops some. The table lists 2 million to 2.5 million clones, almost 96% of them singletons. Sequencing was performed on naive CD4+ T cells sorted from blood. The subset was: CD45RA+ positively selected. The receptors come from a man aged 18 to 30 in good health.

The rearrangement links TRBV7-2 to TRBJ2-2; 12 bases agree with TRBD2. V trimming: 5 bases; J trimming: 1 base; junction bases outside the gene matches: 8. CDR1 and CDR2 from the germline V gene are SGHTA and FQGNSA. The CDR3 spans 18 residues. The CDR3 sequence is CASSTGLAGVGNTGELFF. The CDR3 DNA reads TGTGCCAGCAGCACGGGACTAGCGGGTGTGGGGAACACCGGGGAGCTGTTTTTT.

The chain recombines TRBV18 with TRBJ2-6; D remains ambiguous. Trimming removed 3 bases at V and 0 bases at J, with 12 bases between. This CDR3 spans 17 amino acids. Germline CDR1 KGHSH, CDR2 LQKENI. CDR3: CASSPPLPFSGANVLTF. For the CDR3, the DNA is TGTGCCAGCTCACCGCCCTTACCATTCTCTGGGGCCAACGTCCTGACTTTC.

A single count supports this clone. The sample has other DNA sequences that encode this CDR3 too. The V gene is TRBV27, the J gene TRBJ2-2; D perhaps matches TRBD2 (5 bases). The CDR3 runs 13 residues. CDR1 is MNHEY, CDR2 SMNVEV, per germline (reference sequence). The ends were cut back, 6 bases at V and 4 bases at J, with 9 bases in the middle. The CDR3 sequence: CASRRVGTGELFF. CDR3 bases: TGTGCCAGCAGGAGGGTGGGCACCGGGGAGCTGTTTTTT.

The chain is built from TRBV2 and TRBJ2-3, with D possibly matching TRBD2 (5 bases). Germline CDR1 SNHLY, CDR2 FYNNEI. The length of the CDR3 is 12 residues. Trimming shortened V by 3 bases and J by 5 bases, and 6 bases separated the two germline ends. The CDR3, as DNA: TGTGCCAGCAGTGAGGAGGTAGATACGCAGTATTTT. It codes for CASSEEVDTQYF. Complete variable domain (other parts from reference TRBV2 and TRBJ2-3): EPEVTQTPSHQVTQMGQEVILRCVPISNHLYFYWYRQILGQKVEFLVSFYNNEISEKSEIFDDQFSVERPDGSNFTLKIRSTKLEDSAMYFCASSEEVDTQYFGPGTRLTVL.

This chain uses TRBV4-2 with TRBJ2-3; D gene unclear. V lost 1 base, J lost 5 bases, and 4 bases lay in between. The CDR3 is 12 amino acids. Germline V gene sequence: CDR1 LGHNA, CDR2 YNFKEQ. CDR3 region: CASSQGRDTQYF. CDR3 bases: TGTGCCAGCAGCCAAGGAAGAGATACGCAGTATTTT.

The chain couples TRBV5-1 to TRBJ1-6, with 10 bases fitting TRBD1. Per the germline V gene, CDR1 is SGHRS and CDR2 is YFSETQ. The CDR3 is 15 residues long. V lost 2 bases and J lost 9; bases outside the gene matches: 5. The CDR3 is CASSLAGQGSSPLHF. Written as DNA, the CDR3 is TGCGCCAGCAGCTTAGCGGGACAGGGGAGTTCACCCCTCCACTTT.

This chain connects TRBV5-8 to TRBJ1-5; no definite D call. Germline CDR1 SGHTS, CDR2 YDEGEE. With 0 bases removed from V and 1 base from J, the gap between germline ends came to 11 bases. This CDR3 has 16 residues. The CDR3 loop reads CASSLELGHSNQPQHF. For the CDR3, the DNA is TGTGCCAGCAGCTTGGAACTAGGGCACAGCAATCAGCCCCAGCATTTT.

This chain joins TRBV9 and TRBJ2-2, with 7 bases that match TRBD1. From germline, CDR1 is SGDLS and CDR2 YYNGEE. The CDR3 covers 16 residues. J gave up 1 base and V 0 bases, and 3 bases lay outside the gene matches. The CDR3 region is CASSVETGKNTGELFF. For the CDR3, the DNA is TGTGCCAGCAGCGTAGAGACAGGGAAGAACACCGGGGAGCTGTTTTTT.

V and J are TRBV10-2 and TRBJ2-3; D perhaps matches TRBD2 (6 bases). V lost 5 bases and J 3 bases, leaving 18 bases between the germline ends. The germline V gene encodes CDR1 WSHSY and CDR2 SAAADI. This CDR3 is built from 16 residues. The CDR3 nucleotides are TGCGCCAGCAGTCCGGGGAAGGGCCGGGGGACAGATACGCAGTATTTT. Protein sequence: CASSPGKGRGTDTQYF.

The CDR3 DNA reads as TGTGCCAGCTCAACCTCTCGGGGGTCAAATTCACCCCTCCACTTT. Its protein is CASSTSRGSNSPLHF. J is TRBJ1-6 and V is TRBV18, with D possibly matching TRBD1 (5 bases). This CDR3 contains 15 residues. From germline, CDR1 is KGHSH and CDR2 LQKENI. The V gene lost 5 bases and the J gene lost 7 bases, with 15 bases spanning the gap.

The chain links TRBV2 to TRBJ1-5; 7 bases map to TRBD1. This CDR3 is 15 amino acids long. Losses at the gene ends were 2 bases for V and 7 bases for J; bases not matched to a gene: 8. Germline V lookup: CDR1 SNHLY, CDR2 FYNNEI. CDR3 coding DNA: TGTGCCAGCAGTGAAATTCGACAGGGTAACCAGCCCCAGCATTTT. Translated: CASSEIRQGNQPQHF.

The chain employs TRBV15 and TRBJ2-7; unclear D gene. The CDR3 consists of 14 residues. The germline V and J ends were trimmed by 0 bases and 6 bases, with 12 bases remaining between them. From germline, CDR1 is LNHNV and CDR2 YYDKDF (reference sequence). For the CDR3, the DNA is TGTGCCACCAGCAGAGAAGAAAAAACAGCCGAGCAGTACTTC. Its translation is CATSREEKTAEQYF.

V is TRBV4-2 and J is TRBJ2-2; 11 bases align to TRBD2. V shed 0 bases, J shed 7 bases, and the junction held 7 bases outside the gene matches. The V gene's germline CDR1 is LGHNA and CDR2 YNFKEQ. The CDR3 extends over 17 amino acids. The CDR3 here is CASSQDGLAGGFGELFF. Here the CDR3 DNA reads TGTGCCAGCAGCCAAGATGGGCTAGCGGGGGGCTTCGGGGAGCTGTTTTTT.

The chain carries TRBV5-4 and TRBJ2-3, with 7 bases lining up with TRBD1. Germline assignment: CDR1 SGHNT and CDR2 YYREEE (reference sequence). There are 15 residues in the CDR3. J lost 1 base, V lost 4 bases, and 6 bases had no gene match. The DNA for the CDR3 is TGTGCCAGCAGCCAAGGACAGGAGCGCACAGATACGCAGTATTTT. Translation gives CASSQGQERTDTQYF.

About this clone itself: Within the sample, other DNA sequences also encode this same CDR3. The chain joins TRBV5-1 to TRBJ2-7; 9 bases agree with TRBD2. V was pared by 0 bases and J by 4 bases, with 5 bases of the junction left unmatched. Germline CDR1 SGHRS, CDR2 YFSETQ. The CDR3 has 15 residues. The CDR3 loop reads CASSLDAGGPYEQYF. Here the CDR3 DNA reads TGCGCCAGCAGCTTGGATGCGGGAGGGCCTTACGAGCAGTACTTC.

The chain is built from TRBV7-8 and TRBJ2-3; possibly TRBD2 for D (6 bases). The V and J ends lost 0 bases and 4 bases respectively, with 17 bases between them. This CDR3 contains 17 residues. CDR1 and CDR2 from the germline V gene are SGHVS and FQNEAQ. CDR3 DNA sequence: TGTGCCAGCAGCTTAGCAGGGGAGAGGGGACTCGCAGATACGCAGTATTTT. This gives the protein CASSLAGERGLADTQYF.

This sequence joins TRBV28 and TRBJ1-2; D may be TRBD1 (5 bases). Germline-derived CDR1 and CDR2 are MDHEN and SYDVKM. The CDR3 extends over 17 amino acids. V lost 8 bases, J lost 5 bases, and 27 bases lay in between. DNA of the CDR3: TGTGCCAGCCTACAACCTGGAGGGGCACCGGGGGGATATGGCTACACCTTC. Translating gives CASLQPGGAPGGYGYTF.

The count of this clone is one. Other nucleotide sequences from this sample produce the same CDR3. V gene TRBV5-4 combines with J gene TRBJ2-1; TRBD2 matches at 13 bases. Per germline, CDR1 SGHNT and CDR2 YYREEE (reference sequence). Trimming at V came to 3 bases and at J to 5 bases, leaving 2 bases not matched to a gene. This CDR3 is built from 15 residues. The CDR3 bases are TGTGCCAGCAGCTCGGGACTAGCGGGACACAATGAGCAGTTCTTC. Amino acids: CASSSGLAGHNEQFF. Using reference TRBV5-4 and TRBJ2-1 for the parts outside the CDR3, the full variable domain is ETGVTQSPTHLIKTRGQQVTLRCSSQSGHNTVSWYQQALGQGPQFIFQYYREEENGRGNFPPRFSGLQFPNYSSELNVNALELDDSALYLCASSSGLAGHNEQFFGPGTRLTVL.

The chain is built from TRBV7-9 and TRBJ2-7; TRBD1 might be the D (5 bases). The V gene's germline CDR1 is SEHNR and CDR2 FQNEAQ (reference sequence). V was shortened by 2 bases and J by 1 base, with 12 bases between the two germline ends. The CDR3 contains 15 residues. This chain's CDR3 is CASSLYGAGSYEQYF. In DNA form, the CDR3 reads TGTGCCAGCAGCTTATATGGGGCAGGGTCCTACGAGCAGTACTTC. The full variable domain, rest sourced from reference TRBV7-9 and TRBJ2-7, is DTGVSQNPRHKITKRGQNVTFRCDPISEHNRLYWYRQTLGQGPEFLTYFQNEAQLEKSRLLSDRFSAERPKGSFSTLEIQRTEQGDSAMYLCASSLYGAGSYEQYFGPGTRLTVT.

The chain is built from TRBV5-1 and TRBJ2-2, with a weak D call TRBD2 (6 bases). Germline values: CDR1 SGHRS, CDR2 YFSETQ. V was cut by 5 bases and J by 4 bases, with 12 bases left in between. The CDR3 is 14 residues long. The CDR3 protein is CASSPGGATGELFF. The CDR3 DNA reads TGCGCCAGCAGTCCTGGCGGGGCCACCGGGGAGCTGTTTTTT.

The V and J genes are TRBV5-1 and TRBJ1-1, with TRBD1 as a possible D gene (5 bases). Germline V gene lookup returns CDR1 SGHRS and CDR2 YFSETQ. The V end was cut by 9 bases, the J end by 0 bases, with 21 bases between. The CDR3 length is 16 residues. CDR3 bases: TGCGCCAACCCTAAACCTTTCTCGGGGCTGAACACTGAAGCTTTCTTT. It encodes CANPKPFSGLNTEAFF.

The genes are TRBV29-1 and TRBJ2-5, with D possibly being TRBD2 (5 bases). The V end was cut by 7 bases, the J end by 2 bases, with 14 bases between. Germline V lookup: CDR1 SQVTM, CDR2 ANQGSEA. The CDR3 spans 13 residues. The CDR3 region has the DNA TGCAGCGCCGCGGACTTCTCGCAAGAGACCCAGTACTTC. Amino acids: CSAADFSQETQYF.